This T cell receptor beta chain was sequenced during a study of blood T cell repertoires in COVID-19. This CDR3 comprises 14 residues. Between the trimmed V and J ends, which lost 5 bases and 4 bases, there was a span of 16 bases. Germline V gives CDR1 SGHDT, CDR2 YYEEEE. Assay used: immunoSEQ multiplex PCR; TCRdb lists only in-frame clones, some missing. This table holds around 100,000 clones, over 85% found once. Sequenced: peripheral blood. The receptor's source is a man aged 65-85 years with acute or convalescent COVID-19. The rearrangement uses TRBV5-6 and TRBJ2-7, with D possibly TRBD1 on 7 matching bases. CDR3 sequence (DNA): TGTGCCAGCAGTGCGCGGGACAGAATTTACGAGCAGTACTTC. It codes for CASSARDRIYEQYF.